This entry lists 13 T cell receptor beta chains sequenced from one sample in a study of T cells in Graves' hyperthyroidism and ophthalmopathy. RNA transcripts gave rise to amplified TCR beta CDR3 regions. Carried out on the TCR CDR3, a first-round RT-PCR used the HTBI primer set. Using its own MiXCR run on the multiplex PCR reads, TCRdb lists one record per CDR3 protein. Counted here are 500,000 to 550,000 distinct CDR3 sequences, about 20% occurring once; the ten biggest clones make up approximately 25%. Sample: blood. All receptors derive from a man aged 18-30 years with Graves' hyperthyroidism.

This clonotype was counted only a few times. The DNA for the CDR3 is TGTGCCAGCAGTTACCCCAGCGGGAGGGCCACGTACGAGCAGTACTTC. Protein: CASSYPSGRATYEQYF. V is TRBV6-2 or TRBV6-3 and J is TRBJ2-7, with 10 bases lining up with TRBD2. CDR3 size: 16 residues. Germline V gene lookup returns CDR1 MNHEY and CDR2 SVGEGT. V lost 2 bases to trimming and J lost 4 bases; unmatched junction nucleotides: 8.

There are many counts of this clonotype. The chain is built from TRBV6-1 and TRBJ1-5, with D perhaps TRBD1 (5 bases). V lost 6 bases and J lost 3, with 15 bases in between. Looked up from germline, CDR1 is MNHNS and CDR2 is SASEGT. This CDR3 has 15 residues. CDR3 nucleotide sequence: TGTGCCAGCAGCCTGGGACGGTTCCCCAATCAGCCCCAGCATTTT. Translated: CASSLGRFPNQPQHF.

There are a few counts of this clonotype. This chain uses TRBV11-1 with TRBJ1-1; a possible D gene is TRBD1 (5 bases). This CDR3 is 16 amino acids long. Germline values: CDR1 SGHAT, CDR2 FQDESV (reference sequence). V dropped 5 bases and J dropped 10 bases, with 26 bases sitting between them. CDR3 amino acids: CASSPPPGGRTLGAFF. For the CDR3, the DNA is TGTGCCAGCAGCCCCCCCCCTGGGGGTCGGACCCTAGGAGCTTTCTTT.

This chain connects TRBV4-1 to TRBJ1-5, with D possibly matching TRBD1 (5 bases). The V end lost 1 base, the J end lost 0 bases, and 19 bases lay between the germline ends. Looked up from germline, CDR1 is MGHRA and CDR2 is YSYEKL. The CDR3 spans 19 residues. The CDR3 region is CASSQGGIRVRYSNQPQHF. CDR3 bases: TGCGCCAGCAGCCAAGGCGGGATCAGGGTGCGTTATAGCAATCAGCCCCAGCATTTT.

This clonotype appeared many times. The junction departs from the called germline gene at one end, perhaps through a read error. V and J are TRBV6-2 or TRBV6-3 and TRBJ2-4, with TRBD2 as a possible D gene (6 bases). CDR1 and CDR2 from the germline V gene are MNHEY and SVGEGT. The CDR3 is made up of 19 amino acids. The chain's CDR3 is CASSYSRGSSTLAKNIKYF. CDR3 sequence (DNA): TGTGCCAGCAGTTACTCGAGAGGAAGTTCTACACTAGCCAAAAACATTAAGTACTTC.

The rearrangement uses TRBV5-1 and TRBJ2-7, with D uncertain. The CDR3 spans 13 residues. The germline CDR1 and CDR2 sequences are SGHRS and YFSETQ. Between the trimmed V and J ends, which lost 1 base and 9 bases, there was a span of 14 bases. CDR3 amino acids: CASSLRSSSRQYF. The CDR3, as DNA: TGCGCCAGCAGCTTGAGGTCCTCGAGTCGGCAGTACTTC.

This clonotype was seen at least ten times. The chain carries TRBV12-3 or TRBV12-4 and TRBJ1-3; D gene uncertain. The CDR3 is 15 residues long. V was pared by 6 bases and J by 0 bases, with 12 bases between. The CDR3 here is CASRPTGSSGNTIYF. The CDR3 DNA reads as TGTGCCAGCAGGCCTACTGGTAGCTCTGGAAACACCATATATTTT.

This clonotype occurred many times. The rearrangement uses TRBV7-9 and TRBJ2-7, with D possibly matching TRBD2 (5 bases). Germline V gene data show CDR1 as SEHNR and CDR2 as FQNEAQ (reference sequence). Trimming cost V 4 bases and J 3 bases, with 13 bases left between them. This CDR3 is 14 amino acids long. The CDR3 DNA is TGTGCCAGCAGCTCAGAGGGCGATTACTACGAGCAGTACTTC. Amino acid sequence: CASSSEGDYYEQYF.

This clonotype was recorded many times. Here the CDR3 reads CASSTGREAFF. CDR3 DNA sequence: TGTGCCAGCTCTACCGGCCGAGAAGCTTTCTTT. This rearrangement joins TRBV18 to TRBJ1-1; D remains ambiguous. The CDR3 has 11 amino acids. The V end lost 6 bases, the J end lost 8 bases, and 10 bases lay between the germline ends. Germline values: CDR1 KGHSH, CDR2 LQKENI. The entire variable domain, with the rest obtained from reference TRBV18 and TRBJ1-1, is as follows: NAGVMQNPRHLVRRRGQEARLRCSPMKGHSHVYWYRQLPEEGLKFMVYLQKENIIDESGMPKERFSAEFPKEGPSILRIQQVVRGDSAAYFCASSTGREAFFGQGTRLTVV.

In this sample, this clonotype turned up many times. The chain is built from TRBV28 and TRBJ1-5; tentative D call: TRBD1 (6 bases). The germline V gene encodes CDR1 MDHEN and CDR2 SYDVKM. Deletions cut 7 bases from V and 2 bases from J, with 15 bases between. There are 15 residues in the CDR3. The CDR3 sequence is CASIGGREGNQPQHF. The CDR3 DNA is TGTGCCAGCATCGGGGGCCGGGAAGGCAATCAGCCCCAGCATTTT.

This clonotype was recorded many times. The chain couples TRBV27 to TRBJ1-2, with D possibly TRBD1 on 6 matching bases. CDR3 length: 13 residues. Germline loops: CDR1 MNHEY, CDR2 SMNVEV (reference sequence). Trimming cost V 7 bases and J 8 bases, with 17 bases left between them. CDR3 region: CASTQDRAEGYTF. CDR3 DNA: TGTGCCAGCACCCAGGACAGAGCTGAGGGCTACACCTTC.

This clonotype was observed a handful of times. This chain uses TRBV4-2 with TRBJ2-7, with TRBD1 as a possible D gene (6 bases). This CDR3 is 13 amino acids long. The germline V gene has CDR1 LGHNA and CDR2 YNFKEQ. V lost 4 bases and J 7 bases, leaving 14 bases between the germline ends. The CDR3 DNA is TGTGCCAGCAGCCGAGAGGGGGAATTGGAGCAGTACTTC. Protein: CASSREGELEQYF.

This clonotype was detected many times. A clone one base away is much larger, so this may be a read error. The conserved phenylalanine or tryptophan normally closing the CDR3 is absent here, so this likely arose from a read error. The CDR3 reads CASRRGLSNTEAFV. CDR3 DNA: TGTGCCAGCCGTCGGGGTCTCTCGAACACTGAAGCTTTCGTT. The chain employs TRBV2 and TRBJ1-1; unclear D gene. From germline, CDR1 is SNHLY and CDR2 FYNNEI. The CDR3 is 14 residues long. V dropped 8 bases and J dropped 1 base, with 14 bases sitting between them.